This paragraph covers one TCR beta chain sequence. Researchers extracted total RNA from unfractionated whole blood. It was the library that attached unique molecular identifiers to individual cDNA molecules. Authors' methods: Approximately 100,000 TCRs per sample was the median, with a range of roughly 20,000 to 700,000. TCRdb reprocessed the 5' RACE reads via MiXCR and lists one record per CDR3 protein. The V and J calls and clone size are TCRdb's, not the authors'. The sample includes fewer than 150,000 distinct CDR3 sequences, around 20% seen only once; the top ten take roughly 3.1%. These data originate in a study of human T cells and chemical hapten exposure. Trimming took 1 base from V and 7 from J; bases not matched to a gene: 11. This CDR3 region has 17 residues. Germline lookup yields CDR1 MGHRA and CDR2 YSYEKL.

The gene calls are TRBV4-1 and TRBJ2-1; TRBD2 matches at 9 bases. The sequence was collected from a human donor in good health. CDR3 in DNA: TGCGCCAGCAGCCAAGGGAGAGCGGGAGGCCATGCGAATGAGCAGTTCTTC. It is translated as CASSQGRAGGHANEQFF.